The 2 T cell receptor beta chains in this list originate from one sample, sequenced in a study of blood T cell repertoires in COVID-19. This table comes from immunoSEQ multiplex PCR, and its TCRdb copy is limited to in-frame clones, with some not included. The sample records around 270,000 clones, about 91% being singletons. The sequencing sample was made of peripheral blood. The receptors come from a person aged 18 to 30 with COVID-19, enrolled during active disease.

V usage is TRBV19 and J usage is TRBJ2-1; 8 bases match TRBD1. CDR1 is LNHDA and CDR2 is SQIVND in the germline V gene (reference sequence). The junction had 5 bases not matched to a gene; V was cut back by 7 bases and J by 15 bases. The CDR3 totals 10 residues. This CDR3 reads CASTGQGWFF. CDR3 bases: TGTGCCAGTACCGGACAGGGTTGGTTCTTC.

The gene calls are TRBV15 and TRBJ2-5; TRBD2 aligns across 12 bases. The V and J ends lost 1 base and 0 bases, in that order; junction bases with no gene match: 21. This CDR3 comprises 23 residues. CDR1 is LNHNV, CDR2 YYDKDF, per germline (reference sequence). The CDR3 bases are TGTGCCACCAGCAGAGGGGAGGGGGGCAGACTAGCGGGAGCCTCGAACAACCAAGAGACCCAGTACTTC. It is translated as CATSRGEGGRLAGASNNQETQYF.